The following is a TCR beta chain sequence with its context. What it binds is not known. The CDR3 is 13 residues long. The ends were cut back, 4 bases at V and 7 bases at J, with 11 bases in the middle. CDR1 is LNHDA, CDR2 SQIVND, per germline (reference sequence). Primers for the PCR totalled 60 Vbeta and 13 Jbeta. Method: immunoSEQ multiplex PCR; TCRdb's copy keeps in-frame clones and lacks some. The table shows some 140,000 clones, with about 85% occurring only once. The sample belongs to a study of cytomegalovirus exposure and HLA in healthy donors. Study-level findings and limits: What a later analysis reportedly showed was that an Asian-associated ancestry cluster had fewer N-insertions than the approximately 670-donor mean. The availability of immune exposure information extended only to CMV serostatus. In a later analysis, HLA-C alleles had the fewest associated TCRs, DRB1 alleles the most.

The sequence was collected from a man between 25 and 39 years old in good health and CMV-seropositive. Sequencing used PBMCs. The chain employs TRBV19 and TRBJ1-5; D is perhaps TRBD1 (5 bases). CDR3 protein: CASSTQDSQPQHF. The CDR3 DNA reads TGTGCCAGTAGTACCCAAGACAGCCAGCCCCAGCATTTT.